This T cell receptor (beta chain) derives from a study of CD8+ T cells in alopecia areata. Broader study findings: Possibly because of HLA-related factors, TCR sharing was less clear across patients than in mice.

Germline CDR1 and CDR2: MGHRA and YSYEKL. The CDR3 spans 12 residues. V lost 1 base to trimming and J lost 4 bases, with 4 bases between them. The authors extracted RNA and reverse transcribed it into cDNA as the sequencing template. Method: immunoSEQ multiplex PCR; TCRdb's copy keeps in-frame clones and lacks some. The sample has 130,000 or so clones; 86% are singletons. Treatment meaning: oral pan-JAK inhibitor, 5-10 mg twice daily. The count of this clone is one. The antigen is unknown. Other DNA sequences within the sample encode an identical CDR3. The receptor was derived from a human donor with alopecia areata. The chain recombines TRBV4-1 with TRBJ2-5, with D hard to call. This sample comprised CD8+ T cells sorted from blood, obtained at week 4, from a patient treated with tofacitinib. CDR3 sequence (DNA): TGCGCCAGCAGCCAAGGGGGAGAGACCCAGTACTTC. Translating it yields CASSQGGETQYF.